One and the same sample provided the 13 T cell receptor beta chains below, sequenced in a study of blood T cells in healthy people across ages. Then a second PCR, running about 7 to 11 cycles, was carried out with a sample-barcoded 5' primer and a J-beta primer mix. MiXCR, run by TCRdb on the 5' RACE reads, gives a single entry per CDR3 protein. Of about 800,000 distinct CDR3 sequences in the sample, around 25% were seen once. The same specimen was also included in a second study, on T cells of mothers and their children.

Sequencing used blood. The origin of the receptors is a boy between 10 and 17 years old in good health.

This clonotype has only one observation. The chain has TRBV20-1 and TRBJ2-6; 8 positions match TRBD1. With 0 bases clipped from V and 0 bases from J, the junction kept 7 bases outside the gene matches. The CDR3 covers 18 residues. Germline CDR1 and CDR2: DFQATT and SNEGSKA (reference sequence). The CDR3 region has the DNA TGCAGTGCTAGAGATGCCAGGGGGCTGTTCTCTGGGGCCAACGTCCTGACTTTC. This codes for CSARDARGLFSGANVLTF.

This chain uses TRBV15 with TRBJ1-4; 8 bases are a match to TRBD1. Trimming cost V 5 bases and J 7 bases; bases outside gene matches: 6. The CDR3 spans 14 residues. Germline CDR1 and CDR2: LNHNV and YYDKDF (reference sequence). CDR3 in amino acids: CATSYRTGLEKLFF. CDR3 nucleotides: TGTGCCACCAGCTACCGGACAGGGCTTGAAAAACTGTTTTTT.

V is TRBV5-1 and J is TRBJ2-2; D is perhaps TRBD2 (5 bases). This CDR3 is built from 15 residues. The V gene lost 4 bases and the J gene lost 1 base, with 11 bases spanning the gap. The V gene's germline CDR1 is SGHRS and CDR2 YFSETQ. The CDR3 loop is CASSDGVENTGELFF. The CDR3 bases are TGCGCCAGCAGCGACGGGGTTGAGAACACCGGGGAGCTGTTTTTT. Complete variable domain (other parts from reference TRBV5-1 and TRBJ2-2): KAGVTQTPRYLIKTRGQQVTLSCSPISGHRSVSWYQQTPGQGLQFLFEYFSETQRNKGNFPGRFSGRQFSNSRSEMNVSTLELGDSALYLCASSDGVENTGELFFGEGSRLTVL.

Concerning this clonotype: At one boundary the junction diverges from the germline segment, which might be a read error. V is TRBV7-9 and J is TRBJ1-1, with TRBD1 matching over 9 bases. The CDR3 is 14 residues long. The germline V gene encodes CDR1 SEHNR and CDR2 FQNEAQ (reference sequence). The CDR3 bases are TGTGCCAGCAGTGTACAGGGGGCTGACACTGGAGCTTTCTTT. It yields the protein CASSVQGADTGAFF.

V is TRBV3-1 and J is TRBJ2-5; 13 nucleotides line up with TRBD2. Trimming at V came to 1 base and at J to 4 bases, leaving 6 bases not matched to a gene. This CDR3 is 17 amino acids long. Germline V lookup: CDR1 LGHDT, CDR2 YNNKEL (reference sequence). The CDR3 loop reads CASSQGVRLAGGETQYF. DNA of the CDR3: TGTGCCAGCAGCCAAGGCGTGAGACTAGCGGGAGGAGAGACCCAGTACTTC.

In DNA form, the CDR3 reads TGTGCCAGCATGGACAGGGTTGTCGGCTACACCTTC. As protein: CASMDRVVGYTF. The gene calls are TRBV6-6 and TRBJ1-2, with 8 bases lining up with TRBD1. V was clipped by 7 bases and J by 8 bases; unmatched bases: 6. CDR1 and CDR2 (germline): MNHNY, SVGAGI (reference sequence). The CDR3 consists of 12 residues.

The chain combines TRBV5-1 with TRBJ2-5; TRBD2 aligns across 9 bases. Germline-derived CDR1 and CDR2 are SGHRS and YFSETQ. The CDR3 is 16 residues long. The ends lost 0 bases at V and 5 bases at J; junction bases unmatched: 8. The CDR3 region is CASSLAASGKRETQYF. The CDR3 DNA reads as TGCGCCAGCAGCTTGGCCGCTAGCGGGAAACGTGAGACCCAGTACTTC.

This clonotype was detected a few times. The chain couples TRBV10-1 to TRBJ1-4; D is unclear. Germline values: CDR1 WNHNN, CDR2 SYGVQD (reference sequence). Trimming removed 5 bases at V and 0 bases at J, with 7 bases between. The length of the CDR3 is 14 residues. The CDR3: CASSTKATNEKLFF. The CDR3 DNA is TGCGCCAGCAGTACGAAAGCAACTAATGAAAAACTGTTTTTT.

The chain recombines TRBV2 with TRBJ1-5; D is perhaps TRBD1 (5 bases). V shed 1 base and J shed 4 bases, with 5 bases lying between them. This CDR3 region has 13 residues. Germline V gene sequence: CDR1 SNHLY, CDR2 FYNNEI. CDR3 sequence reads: CASSEEGNQPQHF. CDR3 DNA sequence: TGTGCCAGCAGTGAAGAGGGGAATCAGCCCCAGCATTTT.

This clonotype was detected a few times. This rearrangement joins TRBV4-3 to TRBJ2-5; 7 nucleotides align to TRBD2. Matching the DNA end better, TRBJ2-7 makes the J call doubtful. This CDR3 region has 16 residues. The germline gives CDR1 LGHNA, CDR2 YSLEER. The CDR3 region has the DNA TGCGCCAGCAGCCAAGACCCGCCGGGGGGCTCCTACGAGCAGTACTTC. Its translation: CASSQDPPGGSYEQYF.

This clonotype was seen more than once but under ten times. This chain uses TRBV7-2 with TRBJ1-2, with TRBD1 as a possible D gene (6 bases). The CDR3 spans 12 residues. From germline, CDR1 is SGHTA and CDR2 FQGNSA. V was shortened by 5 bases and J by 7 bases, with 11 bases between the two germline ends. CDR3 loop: CASSISQGGYTF. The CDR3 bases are TGTGCCAGCAGCATCTCACAGGGTGGCTACACCTTC.

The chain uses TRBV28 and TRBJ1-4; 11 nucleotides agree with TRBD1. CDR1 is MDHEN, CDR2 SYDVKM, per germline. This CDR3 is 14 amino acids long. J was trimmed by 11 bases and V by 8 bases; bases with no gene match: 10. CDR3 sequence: CASGMPGQGGKLFF. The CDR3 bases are TGTGCCAGCGGCATGCCGGGACAGGGGGGGAAACTGTTTTTT.

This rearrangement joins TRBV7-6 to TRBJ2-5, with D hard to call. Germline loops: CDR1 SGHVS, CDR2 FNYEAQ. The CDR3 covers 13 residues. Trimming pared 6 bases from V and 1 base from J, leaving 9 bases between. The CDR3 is CASRSVVQETQYF. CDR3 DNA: TGTGCCAGCAGATCAGTTGTCCAAGAGACCCAGTACTTC.